A single sample gave rise to the 25 T cell receptor beta chains below, sequenced in a study of vaccination effects on CD4 cells after COVID-19. Antigen-specific CD4+ T cells were expanded with viral peptide pools in the ViraFEST assay before sequencing. A roughly 11-day culture period preceded the isolation of CD4+ T cells. It was two doses of either the BNT162b2 or mRNA-1273 vaccine that participants received. These receptors have no known antigen. The assay was immunoSEQ multiplex PCR, and TCRdb's table has in-frame clones only and misses some. The data show over 50,000 clones, less than 80% seen once. The specimen was CD4+ T cells from PBMCs cultured with HCoV-229E spike peptides, collected after COVID-19 vaccination. These receptors were collected from a human donor who received a COVID-19 vaccine.

The rearrangement joins TRBV11-2 to TRBJ2-3; 8 bases are shared with TRBD2. The trim removed 2 bases at V and 2 bases at J, leaving 6 bases unmatched. The CDR3 is 16 residues long. CDR1 is SGHAT, CDR2 FQNNGV, per germline. CDR3 amino acids: CASSLSSGGSTDTQYF. The CDR3 DNA reads TGTGCCAGCAGCTTATCCAGCGGGGGTTCCACAGATACGCAGTATTTT. The variable domain in full, with the rest retrieved from reference TRBV11-2 and TRBJ2-3, is EAGVAQSPRYKIIEKRQSVAFWCNPISGHATLYWYQQILGQGPKLLIQFQNNGVVDDSQLPKDRFSAERLKGVDSTLKIQPAKLEDSAVYLCASSLSSGGSTDTQYFGPGTRLTVL.

This clone was seen a handful of times. The genes are TRBV4-1 and TRBJ2-1; 9 bases map to TRBD1. The length of the CDR3 is 16 residues. The ends lost 1 base at V and 8 bases at J; junction bases unmatched: 9. The germline CDR1 and CDR2 sequences are MGHRA and YSYEKL. CDR3 residues: CASSQVPGQGVYEQFF. Written as DNA, the CDR3 is TGCGCCAGCAGCCAAGTTCCGGGACAGGGAGTCTATGAGCAGTTCTTC.

The J gene is TRBJ2-3, the V gene TRBV29-1, with 10 positions matching TRBD1. With 5 bases clipped from V and 5 bases from J, the junction kept 10 bases outside the gene matches. The CDR3 covers 15 residues. Germline V gives CDR1 SQVTM, CDR2 ANQGSEA. This CDR3 is CSVQRQGAGQDTQYF. CDR3 bases: TGCAGCGTTCAGAGACAGGGGGCGGGTCAAGATACGCAGTATTTT.

The chain carries TRBV5-5 and TRBJ2-3; the match to TRBD1 covers 7 bases. CDR3 length equals 14 residues. J gave up 2 bases and V 3 bases, and 3 bases lay outside the gene matches. The germline gives CDR1 SGHKS, CDR2 YYEKEE (reference sequence). DNA for the CDR3: TGTGCCAGCAGCTCCGGGACAGCCACAGATACGCAGTATTTT. Protein product: CASSSGTATDTQYF.

The chain links TRBV21-1 to TRBJ1-5; the table names TRBD1, a call not compared with the DNA. TRBV21-1 is a documented pseudogene. CDR3 length equals 15 residues. CDR3 in amino acids: CASRPSRQECQPQHF. The CDR3 nucleotides are TGTGCCAGCAGACCCTCAAGACAGGAGTGTCAGCCCCAGCATTTT.

The sample holds one count of this clone. The chain employs TRBV7-2 and TRBJ1-6, with D perhaps TRBD1 (6 bases). CDR1 is SGHTA, CDR2 FQGNSA, per germline. V dropped 5 bases and J dropped 9 bases, with 17 bases sitting between them. This CDR3 spans 15 amino acids. Here the CDR3 reads CASSPDRQVASPLHF. The CDR3 bases are TGTGCCAGCAGCCCTGACAGACAGGTAGCTTCACCCCTCCACTTT. The full variable domain, completed using reference TRBV7-2 and TRBJ1-6, is GAGVSQSPSNKVTEKGKDVELRCDPISGHTALYWYRQSLGQGLEFLIYFQGNSAPDKSGLPSDRFSAERTGGSVSTLTIQRTQQEDSAVYLCASSPDRQVASPLHFGNGTRLTVT.

The chain employs TRBV6-6 and TRBJ1-5, with 9 bases that match TRBD1. This CDR3 comprises 16 residues. J was trimmed by 6 bases and V by 4 bases; bases with no gene match: 10. Germline values: CDR1 MNHNY, CDR2 SVGAGI (reference sequence). The DNA of the CDR3 is TGTGCCAGCAGTTGGGGGACAGGGCTTCTCGGTCAGCCCCAGCATTTT. Its protein product is CASSWGTGLLGQPQHF.

The rearrangement links TRBV5-1 to TRBJ2-1; 10 bases fit TRBD2. The V segment lost 4 bases and the J segment 8 bases; nucleotides outside the gene matches: 9. Germline loops: CDR1 SGHRS, CDR2 YFSETQ. There are 15 residues in the CDR3. The CDR3 nucleotides are TGCGCCAGCAGCCTAACCGGGACTAGCGTGGATGAGCAGTTCTTC. Amino acids: CASSLTGTSVDEQFF. Full variable domain (outside the CDR3, taken from reference TRBV5-1 and TRBJ2-1): KAGVTQTPRYLIKTRGQQVTLSCSPISGHRSVSWYQQTPGQGLQFLFEYFSETQRNKGNFPGRFSGRQFSNSRSEMNVSTLELGDSALYLCASSLTGTSVDEQFFGPGTRLTVL.

This chain joins TRBV18 and TRBJ2-5; TRBD2 might be the D (6 bases). Germline V lookup: CDR1 KGHSH, CDR2 LQKENI. This CDR3 comprises 13 residues. V dropped 4 bases and J dropped 5 bases, with 11 bases sitting between them. The CDR3 sequence: CASSLEGGETQYF. CDR3 nucleotides: TGTGCCAGCTCACTTGAGGGAGGTGAGACCCAGTACTTC.

The CDR3 DNA reads TGTGCCACCAGTGATTCACGACAGGGGGACGATGAGCAGTTCTTC. It codes for CATSDSRQGDDEQFF. The rearrangement uses TRBV24-1 and TRBJ2-1, with 9 bases that match TRBD1. Germline V gene sequence: CDR1 KGHDR, CDR2 SFDVKD. After removal of 2 bases from V and 8 bases from J, the junction contained 6 bases not matched to a gene. The length of the CDR3 is 15 residues.

The rearrangement links TRBV5-1 to TRBJ2-6; perhaps TRBD1 as D (5 bases). CDR3 size: 17 residues. Germline V lookup: CDR1 SGHRS, CDR2 YFSETQ. Trimming removed 4 bases at V and 1 base at J, with 15 bases between. The CDR3 loop is CASSTTFQGSGANVLTF. The CDR3 DNA is TGCGCCAGCAGCACAACTTTTCAGGGTTCTGGGGCCAACGTCCTGACTTTC.

The chain joins TRBV7-8 to TRBJ2-1; 10 bases line up with TRBD1. V shed 4 bases, J shed 3 bases, and the junction held 3 bases outside the gene matches. The germline gives CDR1 SGHVS, CDR2 FQNEAQ. The CDR3 has 15 amino acids. In DNA form, the CDR3 reads TGTGCCAGCAGCTCCGGGACAGGGGTCTACAATGAGCAGTTCTTC. It codes for CASSSGTGVYNEQFF.

This sequence joins TRBV7-2 and TRBJ1-1, with TRBD1 as a possible D gene (5 bases). The germline V gene encodes CDR1 SGHTA and CDR2 FQGNSA. V lost 0 bases and J 0 bases, leaving 8 bases between the germline ends. The CDR3 is made up of 15 amino acids. The CDR3 nucleotides are TGTGCCAGCAGCTTAGCAACAGGTCTGAACACTGAAGCTTTCTTT. Protein: CASSLATGLNTEAFF.

This clone was seen only a few times. The chain couples TRBV24-1 to TRBJ1-2; 8 nucleotides match TRBD1. The CDR3 covers 14 residues. Germline assignment: CDR1 KGHDR and CDR2 SFDVKD. V shed 3 bases and J 7 bases; nucleotides not matched to a gene: 6. In DNA, the CDR3 is TGTGCCACCAGTGATCCCCAGGGGGCAGGTGGCTACACCTTC. This codes for CATSDPQGAGGYTF.

J is TRBJ2-7 and V is TRBV6-5, with no clear D. This CDR3 region has 10 residues. V was clipped by 6 bases and J by 3 bases, with 3 bases between them. The V gene's germline CDR1 is MNHEY and CDR2 SVGAGI. CDR3 nucleotides: TGTGCCAGCAGAGGCTACGAGCAGTACGTC. Translating gives CASRGYEQYV.

This clone was observed a few times. The V call is TRBV7-8, the J call TRBJ1-3; maybe TRBD1 (5 bases). The germline V gene encodes CDR1 SGHVS and CDR2 FQNEAQ. Trimming stripped 5 bases from V and 3 bases from J, with 11 bases between. The CDR3 covers 14 residues. CDR3 region: CASSLTGYGNTIYF. The CDR3, as DNA: TGTGCCAGCAGCCTAACAGGTTATGGAAACACCATATATTTT.

The J gene is TRBJ2-1, the V gene TRBV2; 9 bases are shared with TRBD2. The CDR3 covers 19 residues. The ends lost 10 bases at V and 0 bases at J; junction bases unmatched: 19. Germline V lookup: CDR1 SNHLY, CDR2 FYNNEI. CDR3 sequence (DNA): TGTGCCATCCTCCCTGGGGGGCAACATAGCGGGAGCTCCTACAATGAGCAGTTCTTC. Amino acids: CAILPGGQHSGSSYNEQFF.

This chain joins TRBV18 and TRBJ1-4, with D perhaps TRBD1 (5 bases). Trimming left V 3 bases short and J 3 bases short, with 14 bases between. The length of the CDR3 is 16 residues. Germline loops: CDR1 KGHSH, CDR2 LQKENI. The CDR3 nucleotides read TGTGCCAGCTCACCGGGGACCCCGAGGGCTAATGAAAAACTGTTTTTT. This translates into CASSPGTPRANEKLFF.

The chain joins TRBV18 to TRBJ2-1; possibly TRBD1 or TRBD2 for D (5 bases each). V was cut by 6 bases and J by 8 bases, with 14 bases left in between. Germline V gene sequence: CDR1 KGHSH, CDR2 LQKENI. There are 13 residues in the CDR3. CDR3 amino acids: CASSSQRGDEQFF. For the CDR3, the DNA is TGTGCCAGCTCTTCGCAAAGAGGGGATGAGCAGTTCTTC.

The chain uses TRBV7-9 and TRBJ1-1, with no clear D. Germline V gene sequence: CDR1 SEHNR, CDR2 FQNEAQ (reference sequence). The CDR3 is 13 amino acids. Trimming left V 1 base short and J 1 base short, with 4 bases between. As DNA, the CDR3 is TGTGCCAGCAGCTTAGATCCGAACACTGAAGCTTTCTTT. Amino acids: CASSLDPNTEAFF.

The rearrangement joins TRBV5-5 to TRBJ2-2, with 11 nucleotides matching TRBD1. The junction had 8 bases not matched to a gene; V was cut back by 3 bases and J by 7 bases. Germline V gene lookup returns CDR1 SGHKS and CDR2 YYEKEE (reference sequence). The CDR3 has 16 residues. The CDR3 DNA reads as TGTGCCAGCAGCTGGAGGACAGGGGGCCAGGTCGGGGAGCTGTTTTTT. This translates into CASSWRTGGQVGELFF.

This clone appeared a few times. CDR3 coding DNA: TGTGCCAGCTCACTCGGATTGACCAGGGGGCGAAACACCATATATTTT. Protein product: CASSLGLTRGRNTIYF. This chain connects TRBV18 to TRBJ1-3; the match to TRBD1 covers 8 bases. V shed 4 bases, J shed 5 bases, and the junction held 10 bases outside the gene matches. The germline gives CDR1 KGHSH, CDR2 LQKENI. There are 16 residues in the CDR3. The full variable domain, in which reference TRBV18 and TRBJ1-3 provide the parts outside the CDR3, is NAGVMQNPRHLVRRRGQEARLRCSPMKGHSHVYWYRQLPEEGLKFMVYLQKENIIDESGMPKERFSAEFPKEGPSILRIQQVVRGDSAAYFCASSLGLTRGRNTIYFGEGSWLTVV.

This rearrangement joins TRBV18 to TRBJ1-2; D gene uncertain. The CDR3 runs 13 residues. The germline V gene has CDR1 KGHSH and CDR2 LQKENI. Between the trimmed V and J ends, which lost 2 bases and 1 base, there was a span of 5 bases. This CDR3 reads CASSPGNNYGYTF. The CDR3, as DNA: TGTGCCAGCTCACCAGGGAATAACTATGGCTACACCTTC.

This sequence joins TRBV5-1 and TRBJ2-3; tentative D call: TRBD1 (6 bases). Between the trimmed V and J ends, which lost 1 base and 0 bases, there was a span of 12 bases. Germline values: CDR1 SGHRS, CDR2 YFSETQ. The CDR3 loop spans 16 amino acids. The CDR3 spells CASSLLSGTSTDTQYF. In DNA, the CDR3 is TGCGCCAGCAGCTTGCTGTCGGGGACAAGCACAGATACGCAGTATTTT.

The chain carries TRBV9 and TRBJ2-1; D possibly corresponds to TRBD1 (5 bases). The CDR3 sequence is 13 residues long. V was cut by 0 bases and J by 7 bases, with 8 bases left in between. CDR1 is SGDLS and CDR2 is YYNGEE in the germline V gene. CDR3 sequence (DNA): TGTGCCAGCAGCGTAGGACAGACGAATGAGCAGTTCTTC. This translates into CASSVGQTNEQFF.